This record covers a single TCR beta chain. This clonotype was recorded a few times. Its specific antigen is unknown. It has no much larger one-base neighbor in the sample; base qualities were not kept. The entry originates in a study of robustness of blood B and T cell sequencing (dated by TCRdb to the late 2010s). Study-wide context: The study aimed to determine how much peripheral blood is needed to reliably characterize an individual's TCRbeta and IgG repertoires. Each of the roughly 9 independently drawn blood samples had its TCRbeta and IgG repertoires measured. For technical replicates, two replicate TCRbeta cDNA libraries were prepared from one shared RNA pool that came from a single 10 ml draw. Results and caveats for the whole study, not just this receptor: When 3 or 4 tubes (roughly 26-40 ml blood) were combined, saturation was approached in coverage of the top 10,000 TCRbeta clonotypes. Of the top 10,000 TCRbeta clonotypes in one technical replicate library, roughly 95% were also found in the other technical replicate library. The TCRbeta rarefaction curves did not fully level off, which suggests either under-sequencing or many low-abundance clonotypes. One pair of TCRbeta libraries showed evidence of cross-contamination, likely from batch processing; the shared UMI-sequence pairs were removed. Pooling tubes did not increase the overlap of rare TCRbeta clonotypes, which implies that much larger blood volumes would be needed to capture rare TCRbeta clonotypes. Every single 10 ml sample contained the 1,000 most abundant TCRbeta clonotypes from the pooled draws. Immediate fractionation was required for EDTA tubes, so the use of EDTA tubes in multi-site collections was limited.

Spanning cysteine to phenylalanine, the CDR3 consists of 14 amino acids. Only CDR3 DNA remains: 42 bases, in frame from the first base. Looking up the germline V gene yields CDR1 SGHTS and CDR2 YDEGEE. V lost 4 bases and J lost 2 bases; the stretch between them is 10 bases long. Libraries were constructed by PCR. Sequencing instrument: Illumina MiSeq. cDNA was synthesized with SMARTScribe reverse transcriptase and a 5' template-switch oligo that added a universal priming site. A 12-nucleotide random unique molecular identifier (UMI) was carried by the template-switch oligo, and each cDNA molecule was tagged with this UMI. During reverse transcription, chain-specific reverse primers targeted TCRbeta transcripts. Residual template-switch adapters were removed by uracil DNA glycosylase treatment, and cDNA was purified using a Qiagen MinElute kit. For the first PCR, around 23 cycles were run with KAPA HiFi HotStart ReadyMix and step-out primers, split across four 50 ul reactions. First-round PCR products were gel-purified before further amplification. Illumina Nextera adapters were attached in a second approximately 8-cycle PCR, after which libraries were purified and pooled. A 50-nucleotide 5' read captured the UMI barcode for each TCRbeta molecule. The study's processing was this. Reads were grouped by UMI into consensus reads using the MIGEC toolkit. PEAR was used to merge forward and reverse consensus reads, producing the final reads. A custom decontamination script removed identical UMI-sequence pairs shared across libraries, treating them as cross-sample contamination. MIGMAP, a wrapper around IgBLAST, was used to carry out V(D)J assignment and CDR3 extraction. TCR clonotypes were defined by identical V gene, J gene and CDR3 amino acid sequence; CDR1 and CDR2 were not sequenced. Through fastp at Q25 and MiXCR, TCRdb rebuilt clones from the public reads, retaining in-frame beta chains. Entries are consolidated by CDR3 protein sequence, retaining the most common genes and DNA. TCRdb's processing, not the authors', yielded these V and J calls. For this sample the table gives approximately 3,600 distinct CDR3 sequences, of which over 50% were detected only once. Around 25% of the sample is in the top ten clones.

mRNA, which captures expressed receptors, was used instead of genomic DNA for quantification of TCRbeta repertoires. Without cell sorting, buffy coat leukocytes were collected into Trizol, and RNA was extracted using the Direct-zol RNA MiniPrep Plus kit. EDTA blood tubes were spun right away at 4 degrees C to separate plasma, buffy coat and red blood cells. This clonotype originated in a human donor in good health. The chain is made from TRBV5-8 and TRBJ1-3; matching of 5 bases hints at TRBD1 as the D gene. The material sequenced was peripheral blood. At the DNA level, the sequence is TGTGCCAGCAGCCCAACGGGGCCTGGAAACACCATATATTTT. This translates into CASSPTGPGNTIYF.